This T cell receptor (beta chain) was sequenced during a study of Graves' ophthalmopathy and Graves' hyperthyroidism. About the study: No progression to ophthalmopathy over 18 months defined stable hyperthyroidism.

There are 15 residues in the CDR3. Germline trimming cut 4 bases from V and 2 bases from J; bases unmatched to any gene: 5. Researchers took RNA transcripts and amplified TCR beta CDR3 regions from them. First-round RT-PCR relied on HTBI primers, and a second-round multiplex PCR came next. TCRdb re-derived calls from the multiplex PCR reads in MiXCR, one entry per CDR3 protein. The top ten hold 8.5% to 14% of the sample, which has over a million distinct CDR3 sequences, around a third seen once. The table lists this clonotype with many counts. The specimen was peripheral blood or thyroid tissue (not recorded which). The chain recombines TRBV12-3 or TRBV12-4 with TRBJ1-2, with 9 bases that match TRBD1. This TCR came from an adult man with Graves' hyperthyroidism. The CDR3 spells CASSSPGTGNYGYTF. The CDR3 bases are TGTGCCAGCAGTTCCCCCGGGACAGGGAACTATGGCTACACCTTC.